In its sample, the clone carrying this T cell receptor (beta chain) was seen many times. The CDR3 consists of 15 residues. Germline assignment: CDR1 SGHRS and CDR2 YFSETQ. Deletions cut 0 bases from V and 2 bases from J, with 9 bases between. The time point: after trial treatment. As to treatment: LDRT plus nivolumab, ipilimumab, low-dose cyclophosphamide and aspirin (RACIN trial). Along with nivolumab and ipilimumab, donors received aspirin, low-dose cyclophosphamide and low-dose radiotherapy. These data are taken from a study of low-dose radiotherapy and immunotherapy resistance in tumors. Study summary: One day prior to radiation and immunotherapy, intravenous cyclophosphamide at 200 mg/m2 was given, repeated every two weeks.

Primers targeting TRAV and TRBV primed first-strand cDNA, covering alpha and beta chains. For amplifying TCRs, the PCR ran for about 20 cycles with Phusion, which was used together with a constant-region primer and the adapter on the V primers. TCRdb processed the reads anew with MiXCR; each CDR3 protein has one entry. This table holds tens of thousands of distinct CDR3 sequences, about a fifth found once. The sample in question was PBMCs, obtained after low-dose radiotherapy plus immunotherapy. This chain joins TRBV5-1 and TRBJ2-1; TRBD1 is a possible D gene (5 bases). The TCR was taken from a female donor with ovarian cancer. CDR3 coding DNA: TGCGCCAGCAGCTTGGCTGGGGCAACCTACAATGAGCAGTTCTTC. Translated, it gives CASSLAGATYNEQFF.